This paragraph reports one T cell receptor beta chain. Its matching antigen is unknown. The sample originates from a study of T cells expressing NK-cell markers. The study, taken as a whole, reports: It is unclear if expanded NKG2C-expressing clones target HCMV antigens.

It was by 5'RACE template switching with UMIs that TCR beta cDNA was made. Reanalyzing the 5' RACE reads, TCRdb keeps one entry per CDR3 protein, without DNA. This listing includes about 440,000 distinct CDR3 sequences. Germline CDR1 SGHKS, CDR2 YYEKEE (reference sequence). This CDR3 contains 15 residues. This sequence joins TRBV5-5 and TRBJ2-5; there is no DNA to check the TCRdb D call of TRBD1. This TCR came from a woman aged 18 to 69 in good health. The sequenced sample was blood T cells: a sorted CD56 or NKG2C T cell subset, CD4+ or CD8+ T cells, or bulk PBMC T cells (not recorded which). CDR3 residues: CASTLTGGGRETQYF.